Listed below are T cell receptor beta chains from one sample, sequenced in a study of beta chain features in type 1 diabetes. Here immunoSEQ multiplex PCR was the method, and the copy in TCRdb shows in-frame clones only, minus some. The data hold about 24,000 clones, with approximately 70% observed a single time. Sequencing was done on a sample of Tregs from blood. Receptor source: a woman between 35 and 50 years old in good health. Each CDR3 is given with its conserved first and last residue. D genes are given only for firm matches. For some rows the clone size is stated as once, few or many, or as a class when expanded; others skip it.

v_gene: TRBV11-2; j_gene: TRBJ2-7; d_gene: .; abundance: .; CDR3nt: TGTGCCAGCAGCGTCCGGACTTCCCTAAGCTCCTACGAGCAGTACTTC; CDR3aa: CASSVRTSLSSYEQYF
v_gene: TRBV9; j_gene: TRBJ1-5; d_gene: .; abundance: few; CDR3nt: TGTGCCAGCAGCTTATCGGGGATGAGCAATCAGCCCCAGCATTTT; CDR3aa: CASSLSGMSNQPQHF
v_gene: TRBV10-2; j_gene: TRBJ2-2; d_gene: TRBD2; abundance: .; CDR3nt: TGCGCCAGCACCGGACTAGCGGGGGGGACCGGGGAGCTGTTTTTT; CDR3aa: CASTGLAGGTGELFF
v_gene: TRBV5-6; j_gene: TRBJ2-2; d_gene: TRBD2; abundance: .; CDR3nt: TGTGCCAGCAGCGCGACTAGCGGGCTGAACACCGGGGAGCTGTTTTTT; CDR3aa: CASSATSGLNTGELFF
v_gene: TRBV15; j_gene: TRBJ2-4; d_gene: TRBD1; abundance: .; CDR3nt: TGTGCCACCAGCGACCGGGACAGGGGGCTCGCCAAAAACATTCAGTACTTC; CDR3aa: CATSDRDRGLAKNIQYF
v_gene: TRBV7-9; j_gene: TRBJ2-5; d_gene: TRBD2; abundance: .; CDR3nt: TGTGCCAGCAGCGCTAGCGGGAGCCAAGAGACCCAGTACTTC; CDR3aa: CASSASGSQETQYF
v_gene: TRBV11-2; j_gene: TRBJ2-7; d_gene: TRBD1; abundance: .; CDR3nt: TGTGCCAGCAGCCCGGTCGACAGGGTCCTAGCTTACGAGCAGTACTTC; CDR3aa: CASSPVDRVLAYEQYF
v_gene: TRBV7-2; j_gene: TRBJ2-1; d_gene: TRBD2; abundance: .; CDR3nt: TGTGCCAGCAGCTTCGGACTAGCGGGGGCGTACAATGAGCAGTTCTTC; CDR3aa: CASSFGLAGAYNEQFF
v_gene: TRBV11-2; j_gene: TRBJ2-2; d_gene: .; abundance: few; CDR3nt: TGTGCCAGCAGCTTTCAGGGGACCGGGGAGCTGTTTTTT; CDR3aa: CASSFQGTGELFF
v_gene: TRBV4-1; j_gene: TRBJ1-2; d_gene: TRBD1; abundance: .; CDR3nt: TGCGCCAGCAGCCAAGATCCAGACAGGGGTATTACCTGGGGCTACACCTTC; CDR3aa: CASSQDPDRGITWGYTF
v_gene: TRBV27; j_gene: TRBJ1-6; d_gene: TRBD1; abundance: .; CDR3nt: TGTGCCAGCAGTTTCGGGGGACAGGGAACCCTCTCCTATAATTCACCCCTCCACTTT; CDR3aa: CASSFGGQGTLSYNSPLHF
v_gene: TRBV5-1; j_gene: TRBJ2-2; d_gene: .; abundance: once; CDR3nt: TGCGCCAGCAGGTTGTCAGGGTTTTCCGGGGAGCTGTTTTTT; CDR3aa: CASRLSGFSGELFF
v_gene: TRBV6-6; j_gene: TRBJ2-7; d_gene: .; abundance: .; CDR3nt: TGTGCCAGCAGTTATACAGGTCGCGAGCAGTACTTC; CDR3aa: CASSYTGREQYF
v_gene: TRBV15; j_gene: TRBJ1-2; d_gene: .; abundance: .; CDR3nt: TGTGCCACCAGCAGAGACAACAATGCCTATGGCTACACCTTC; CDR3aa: CATSRDNNAYGYTF
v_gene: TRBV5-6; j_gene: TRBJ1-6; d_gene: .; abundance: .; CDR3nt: TGTGCCAGCAGCTTCATCGGCTACAGTATCTATAATTCACCCCTCCACTTT; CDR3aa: CASSFIGYSIYNSPLHF
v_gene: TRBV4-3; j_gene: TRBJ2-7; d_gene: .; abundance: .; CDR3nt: TGCGCCAGCAGCCAAGCGGTGAATAGTCCCCACTACGAGCAGTACTTC; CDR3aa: CASSQAVNSPHYEQYF
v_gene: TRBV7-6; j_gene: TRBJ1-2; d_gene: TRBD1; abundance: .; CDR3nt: TGTGCCAGCAGCCCCGGTGGGACAGGCGAGGTAGTCTATGGCTACACCTTC; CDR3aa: CASSPGGTGEVVYGYTF
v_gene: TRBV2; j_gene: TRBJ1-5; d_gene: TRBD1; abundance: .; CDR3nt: TGTGCCAGCAATCTGGTACAGGGGGCGCCTGGTCAGCCCCAGCATTTT; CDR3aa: CASNLVQGAPGQPQHF
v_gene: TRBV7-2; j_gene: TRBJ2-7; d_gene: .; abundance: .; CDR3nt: TGTGCCAGCAGCGCGGCCGGGGGCGAGCAGTACTTC; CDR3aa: CASSAAGGEQYF
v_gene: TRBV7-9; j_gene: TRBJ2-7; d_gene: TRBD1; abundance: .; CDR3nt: TGTGCCAGCAGCTCTACGACAGGGGCCTACGAGCAGTACTTC; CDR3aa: CASSSTTGAYEQYF
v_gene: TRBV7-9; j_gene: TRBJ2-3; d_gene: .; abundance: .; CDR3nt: TGTGCCAGCAGCTTAGTCGTGGAGGGGAGCACAGATACGCAGTATTTT; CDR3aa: CASSLVVEGSTDTQYF
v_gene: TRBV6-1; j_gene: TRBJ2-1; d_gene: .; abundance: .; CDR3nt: TGTGCCAGCAAGCCAGGCCCCTACAATGAGCAGTTCTTC; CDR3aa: CASKPGPYNEQFF
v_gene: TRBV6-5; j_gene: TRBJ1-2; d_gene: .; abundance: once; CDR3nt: TGTGCCAGCAGCCCCGGGGGGGCTAGCTATGGCTACACCTTC; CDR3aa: CASSPGGASYGYTF
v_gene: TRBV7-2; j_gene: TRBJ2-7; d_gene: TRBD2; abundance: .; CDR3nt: TGTGCCAGCAGCGCCACTAGCGGGGGGCTCGAGCAGTACTTC; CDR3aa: CASSATSGGLEQYF
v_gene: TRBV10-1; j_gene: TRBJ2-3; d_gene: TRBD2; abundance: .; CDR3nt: TGCGCCAGCAGTGACATGTCGGGGGGGCCAGATACGCAGTATTTT; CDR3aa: CASSDMSGGPDTQYF
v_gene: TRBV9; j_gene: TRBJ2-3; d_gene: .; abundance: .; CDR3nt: TGTGCCAGCAGCGCCCACGAGGGGGGCACAGATACGCAGTATTTT; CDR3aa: CASSAHEGGTDTQYF
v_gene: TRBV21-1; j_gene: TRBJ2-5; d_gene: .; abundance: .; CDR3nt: TGTGCCATTACGACAGGGATTAGGGAGACCCAGTACTTC; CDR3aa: CAITTGIRETQYF
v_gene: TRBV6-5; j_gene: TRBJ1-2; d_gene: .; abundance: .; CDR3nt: TGTGCCAGCAGTTACTCGAGAGCGGTAAACTATGGCTACACCTTC; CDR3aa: CASSYSRAVNYGYTF
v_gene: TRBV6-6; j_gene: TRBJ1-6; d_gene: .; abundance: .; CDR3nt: TGTGCCAGCAGTTACTCGGGCGACCCGAATTCACCCCTCCACTTT; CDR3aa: CASSYSGDPNSPLHF
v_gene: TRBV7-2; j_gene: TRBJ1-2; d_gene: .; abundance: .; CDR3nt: TGTGCCAGCAGCTCCGCAGGGGACTATGGCTACACCTTC; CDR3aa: CASSSAGDYGYTF
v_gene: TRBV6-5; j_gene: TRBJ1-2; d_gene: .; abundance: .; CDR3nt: TGTGCCAGCAGTTACGCCGGACAGTTAAACTATGGCTACACCTTC; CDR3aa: CASSYAGQLNYGYTF
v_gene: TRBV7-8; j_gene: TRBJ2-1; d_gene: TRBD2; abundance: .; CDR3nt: TGTGCCAGCAGTTTGACTAGCGGGGGGTCGCCACTACAACCTGAGCAGTTCTTC; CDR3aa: CASSLTSGGSPLQPEQFF
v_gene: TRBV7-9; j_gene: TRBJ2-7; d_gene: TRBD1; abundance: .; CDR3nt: TGTGCCAGCAGCCCGAAGGGACAGGGAAATTACGAGCAGTACTTC; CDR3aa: CASSPKGQGNYEQYF
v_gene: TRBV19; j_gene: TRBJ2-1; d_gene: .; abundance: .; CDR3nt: TGTGCCAGTAGAATAGGCAGCTCCTACAATGAGCAGTTCTTC; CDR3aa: CASRIGSSYNEQFF
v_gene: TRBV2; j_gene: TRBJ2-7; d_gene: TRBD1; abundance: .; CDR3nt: TGTGCCAGCAGGTGGACAGGGCAATACGAGCAGTACTTC; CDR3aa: CASRWTGQYEQYF
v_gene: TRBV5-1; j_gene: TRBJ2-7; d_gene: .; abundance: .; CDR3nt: TGCGCCAGCAGCTTGGAGGGGCCCCAGCAGTACTTC; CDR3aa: CASSLEGPQQYF
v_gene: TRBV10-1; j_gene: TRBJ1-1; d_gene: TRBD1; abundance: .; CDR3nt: TGCGCCAGCACCCTACAACAGGGGGCTGAAGCTTTCTTT; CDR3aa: CASTLQQGAEAFF
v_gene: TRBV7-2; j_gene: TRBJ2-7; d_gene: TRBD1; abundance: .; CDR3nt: TGTGCCAGCAGCTCACAGGGGGCTTTTTACTCCTACGAGCAGTACTTC; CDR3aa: CASSSQGAFYSYEQYF
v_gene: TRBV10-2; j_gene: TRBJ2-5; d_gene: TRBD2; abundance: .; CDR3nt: TGCGCCAGCCTCGGAGTTTATAGCGGGGGGACTCAAGAGACCCAGTACTTC; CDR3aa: CASLGVYSGGTQETQYF
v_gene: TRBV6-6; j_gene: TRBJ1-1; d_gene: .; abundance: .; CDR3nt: TGTGCCAGCAGTTACCCCTCCAACACTGAAGCTTTCTTT; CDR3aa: CASSYPSNTEAFF
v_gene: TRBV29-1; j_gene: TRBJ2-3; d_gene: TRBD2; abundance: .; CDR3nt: TGCAGCATCAGCGGGGGGGGAAGGGATACGCAGTATTTT; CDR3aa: CSISGGGRDTQYF
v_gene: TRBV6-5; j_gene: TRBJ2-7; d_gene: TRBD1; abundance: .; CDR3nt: TGTGCCAGCAGTCAACAGGGGGCTTACGAGCAGTACTTC; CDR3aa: CASSQQGAYEQYF
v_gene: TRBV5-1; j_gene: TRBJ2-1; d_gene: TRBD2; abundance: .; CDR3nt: TGCGCCAGCAGCTTAGGACTAGCGGGGGCCTACTCCTACAATGAGCAGTTCTTC; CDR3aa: CASSLGLAGAYSYNEQFF
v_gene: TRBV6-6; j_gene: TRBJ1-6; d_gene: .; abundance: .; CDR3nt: TGTGCCAGCACTGAGGGATGGGGGCTCCTCCACTTT; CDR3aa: CASTEGWGLLHF
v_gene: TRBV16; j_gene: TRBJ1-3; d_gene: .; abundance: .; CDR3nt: TGTGCCAGCAGCGCAAGGGGCTTCTCTGGAAACACCATATATTTT; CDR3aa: CASSARGFSGNTIYF
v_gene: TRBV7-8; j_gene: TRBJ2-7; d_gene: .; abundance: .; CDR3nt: TGTGCCAGCAGCTTACGGGACGAGCAGTACTTC; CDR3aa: CASSLRDEQYF
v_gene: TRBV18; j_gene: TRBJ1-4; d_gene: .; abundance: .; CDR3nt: TGTGCCAGCTCACCCGACCTAGGAAAACTGTTTTTT; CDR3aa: CASSPDLGKLFF
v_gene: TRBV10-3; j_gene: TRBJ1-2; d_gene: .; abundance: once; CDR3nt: TGTGCCATCAGAAAGAGGGAGGAAATCGGCTACACCTTC; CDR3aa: CAIRKREEIGYTF
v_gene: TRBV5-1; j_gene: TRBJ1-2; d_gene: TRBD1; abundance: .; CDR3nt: TGCGCCAGCAGCACTACAGGGGAGTATGGCTACACCTTC; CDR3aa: CASSTTGEYGYTF
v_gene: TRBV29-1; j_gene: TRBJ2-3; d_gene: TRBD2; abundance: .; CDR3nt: TGCAGCGGAACTAGCGGGGGCGGCACAGATACGCAGTATTTT; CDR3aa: CSGTSGGGTDTQYF
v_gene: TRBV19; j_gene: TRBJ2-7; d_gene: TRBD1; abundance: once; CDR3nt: TGTGCCAGTGGGAGTAAGACAGGGGGGTCCTACGAGCAGTACTTC; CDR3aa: CASGSKTGGSYEQYF
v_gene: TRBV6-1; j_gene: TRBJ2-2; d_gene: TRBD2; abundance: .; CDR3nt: TGTGCCAGCAGGGGGACGGGAGGCGGCGGGGAGCTGTTTTTT; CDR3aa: CASRGTGGGGELFF
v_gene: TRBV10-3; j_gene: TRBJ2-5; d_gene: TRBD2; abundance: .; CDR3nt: TGTGCCATCAGTGAAGGTAGCGGGGGGGCAAAGACCCAGTACTTC; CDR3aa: CAISEGSGGAKTQYF
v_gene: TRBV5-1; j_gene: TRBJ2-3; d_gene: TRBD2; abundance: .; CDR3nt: TGCGCCAGCAGCCGCAAGCGGGGTAGCGGCAGCACAGATACGCAGTATTTT; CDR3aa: CASSRKRGSGSTDTQYF
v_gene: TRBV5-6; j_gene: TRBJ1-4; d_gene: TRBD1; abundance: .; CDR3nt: TGTGCCAGCAGCTTACAGGGGAATGAAAAACTGTTTTTT; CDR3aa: CASSLQGNEKLFF
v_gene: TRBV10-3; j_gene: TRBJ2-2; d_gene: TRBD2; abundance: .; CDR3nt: TGTGCCATCAGCGGGGGGGCCAACACCGGGGAGCTGTTTTTT; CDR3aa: CAISGGANTGELFF
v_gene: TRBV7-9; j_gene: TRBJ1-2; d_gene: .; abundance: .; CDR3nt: TGTGCCAGCAACGAAGGAGGAGTATCGGGCTACACCTTC; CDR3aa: CASNEGGVSGYTF